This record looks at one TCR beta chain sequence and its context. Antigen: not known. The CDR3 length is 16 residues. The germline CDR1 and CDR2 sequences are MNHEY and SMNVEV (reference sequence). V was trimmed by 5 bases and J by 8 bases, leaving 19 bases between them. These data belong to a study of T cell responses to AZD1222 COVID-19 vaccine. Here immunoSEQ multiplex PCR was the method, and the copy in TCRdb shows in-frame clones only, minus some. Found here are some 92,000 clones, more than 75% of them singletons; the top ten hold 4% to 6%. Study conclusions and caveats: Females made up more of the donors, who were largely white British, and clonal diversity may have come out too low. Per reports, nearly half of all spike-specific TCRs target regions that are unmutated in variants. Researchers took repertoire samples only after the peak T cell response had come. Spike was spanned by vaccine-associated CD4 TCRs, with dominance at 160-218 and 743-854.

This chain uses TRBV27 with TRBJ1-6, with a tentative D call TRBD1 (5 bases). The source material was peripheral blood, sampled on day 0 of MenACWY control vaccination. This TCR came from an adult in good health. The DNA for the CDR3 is TGTGCCAGCAGTGCGCGCATCCGGGACTCATATTCACCCCTCCACTTT. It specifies CASSARIRDSYSPLHF.